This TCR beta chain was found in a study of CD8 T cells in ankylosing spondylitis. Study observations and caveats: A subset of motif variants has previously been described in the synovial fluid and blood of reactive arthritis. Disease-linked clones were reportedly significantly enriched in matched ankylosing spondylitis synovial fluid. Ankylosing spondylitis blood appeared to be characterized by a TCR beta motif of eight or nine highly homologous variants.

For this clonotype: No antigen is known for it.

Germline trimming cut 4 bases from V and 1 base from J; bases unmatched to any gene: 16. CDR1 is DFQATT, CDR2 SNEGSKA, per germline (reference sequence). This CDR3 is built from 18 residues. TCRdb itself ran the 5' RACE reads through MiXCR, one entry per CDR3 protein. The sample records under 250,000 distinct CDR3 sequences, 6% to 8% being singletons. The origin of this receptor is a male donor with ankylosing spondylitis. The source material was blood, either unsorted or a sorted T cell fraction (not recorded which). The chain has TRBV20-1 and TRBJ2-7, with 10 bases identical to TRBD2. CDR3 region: CSATGRLAGVIGSYEQYF. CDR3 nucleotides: TGCAGTGCTACGGGCCGCCTAGCGGGAGTCATTGGTTCCTACGAGCAGTACTTC.